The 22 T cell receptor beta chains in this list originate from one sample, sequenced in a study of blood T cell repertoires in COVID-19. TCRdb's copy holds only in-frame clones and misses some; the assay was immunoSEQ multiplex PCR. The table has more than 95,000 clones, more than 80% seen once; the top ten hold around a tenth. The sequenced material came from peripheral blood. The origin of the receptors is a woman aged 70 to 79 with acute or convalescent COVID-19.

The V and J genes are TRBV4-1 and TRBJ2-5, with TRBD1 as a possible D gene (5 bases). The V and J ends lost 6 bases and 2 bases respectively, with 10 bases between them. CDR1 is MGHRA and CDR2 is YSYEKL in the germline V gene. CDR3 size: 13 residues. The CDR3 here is CASSPGIQETQYF. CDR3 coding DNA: TGCGCCAGCAGTCCAGGGATACAAGAGACCCAGTACTTC.

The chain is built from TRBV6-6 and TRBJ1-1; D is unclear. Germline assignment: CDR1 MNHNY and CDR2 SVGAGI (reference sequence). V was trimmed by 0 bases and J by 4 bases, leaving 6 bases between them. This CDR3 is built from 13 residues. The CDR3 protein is CASSYSRGTEAFF. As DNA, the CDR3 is TGTGCCAGCAGTTACTCCCGGGGCACTGAAGCTTTCTTT.

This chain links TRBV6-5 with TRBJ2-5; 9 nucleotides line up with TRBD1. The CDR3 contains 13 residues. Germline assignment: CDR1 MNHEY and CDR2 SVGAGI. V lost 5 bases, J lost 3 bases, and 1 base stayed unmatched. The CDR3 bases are TGTGCCAGCAGTCGGGACAGGGAAGAGACCCAGTACTTC. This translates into CASSRDREETQYF.

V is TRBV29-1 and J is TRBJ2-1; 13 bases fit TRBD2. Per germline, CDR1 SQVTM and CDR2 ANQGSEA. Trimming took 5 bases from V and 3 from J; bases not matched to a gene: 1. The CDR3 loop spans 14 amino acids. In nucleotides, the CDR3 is TGCAGCGTTAGGACTAGCGGGAGCTACAATGAGCAGTTCTTC. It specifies CSVRTSGSYNEQFF.

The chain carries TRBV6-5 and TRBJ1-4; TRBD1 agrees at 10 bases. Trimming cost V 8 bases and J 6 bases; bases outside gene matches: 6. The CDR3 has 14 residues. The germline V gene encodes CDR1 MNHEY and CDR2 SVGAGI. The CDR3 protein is CASCPGTGDEKLFF. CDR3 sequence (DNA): TGTGCCAGCTGCCCCGGGACAGGGGATGAAAAACTGTTTTTT.

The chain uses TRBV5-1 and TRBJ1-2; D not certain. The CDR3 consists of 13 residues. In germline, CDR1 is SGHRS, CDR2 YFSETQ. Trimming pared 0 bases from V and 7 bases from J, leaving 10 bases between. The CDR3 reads CASSLEGSGGYTF. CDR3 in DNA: TGCGCCAGCAGCTTGGAAGGGAGTGGTGGCTACACCTTC.

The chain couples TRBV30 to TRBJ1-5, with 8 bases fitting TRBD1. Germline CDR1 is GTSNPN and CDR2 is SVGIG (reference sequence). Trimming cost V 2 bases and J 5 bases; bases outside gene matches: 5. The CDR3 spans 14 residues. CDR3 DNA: TGTGCCTGGAGTCCCGGACAGGGTTATCAGCCCCAGCATTTT. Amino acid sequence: CAWSPGQGYQPQHF.

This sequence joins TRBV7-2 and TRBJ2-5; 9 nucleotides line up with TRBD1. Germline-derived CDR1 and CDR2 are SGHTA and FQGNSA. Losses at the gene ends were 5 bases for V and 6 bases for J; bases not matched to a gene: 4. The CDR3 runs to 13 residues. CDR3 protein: CASSPDRGQTQYF. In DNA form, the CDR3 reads TGTGCCAGCAGCCCGGACAGGGGCCAGACCCAGTACTTC.

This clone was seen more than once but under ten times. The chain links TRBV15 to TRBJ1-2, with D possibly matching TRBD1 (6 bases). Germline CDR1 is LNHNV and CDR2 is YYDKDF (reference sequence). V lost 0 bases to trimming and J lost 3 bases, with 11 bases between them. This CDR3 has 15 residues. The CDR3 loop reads CATSREKYRDYGYTF. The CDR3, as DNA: TGTGCCACCAGCAGAGAAAAGTACAGGGACTATGGCTACACCTTC. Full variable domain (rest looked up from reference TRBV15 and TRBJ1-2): DAMVIQNPRYQVTQFGKPVTLSCSQTLNHNVMYWYQQKSSQAPKLLFHYYDKDFNNEADTPDNFQSRRPNTSFCFLDIRSPGLGDTAMYLCATSREKYRDYGYTFGSGTRLTVV.

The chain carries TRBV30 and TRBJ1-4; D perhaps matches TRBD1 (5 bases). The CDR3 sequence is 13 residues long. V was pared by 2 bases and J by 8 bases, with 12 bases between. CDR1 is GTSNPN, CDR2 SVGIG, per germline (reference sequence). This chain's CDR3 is CAWSLGLQEKLFF. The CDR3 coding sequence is TGTGCCTGGAGTTTGGGACTCCAAGAAAAACTGTTTTTT.

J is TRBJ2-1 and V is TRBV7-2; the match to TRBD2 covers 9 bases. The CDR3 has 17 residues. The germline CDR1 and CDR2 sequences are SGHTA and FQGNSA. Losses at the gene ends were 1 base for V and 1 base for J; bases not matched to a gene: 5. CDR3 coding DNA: TGTGCCAGCAGCTTAGGGAGACTAGCGGAGTCCTACAATGAGCAGTTCTTC. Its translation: CASSLGRLAESYNEQFF.

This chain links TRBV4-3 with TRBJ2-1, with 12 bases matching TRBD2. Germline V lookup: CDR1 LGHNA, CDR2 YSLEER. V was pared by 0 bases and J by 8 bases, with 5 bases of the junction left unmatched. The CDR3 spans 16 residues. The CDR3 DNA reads TGCGCCAGCAGCCAAGAACCTAGCGGGGGGGCGGATGAGCAGTTCTTC. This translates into CASSQEPSGGADEQFF.

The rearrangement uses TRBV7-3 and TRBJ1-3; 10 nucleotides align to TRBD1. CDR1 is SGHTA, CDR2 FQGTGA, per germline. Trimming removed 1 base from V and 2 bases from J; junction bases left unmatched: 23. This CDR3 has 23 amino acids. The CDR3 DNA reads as TGTGCCAGCAGCTTAAGACGGCCCCGGGACAGGGGAAATTTAGGGAAACCTGGAAACACCATATATTTT. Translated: CASSLRRPRDRGNLGKPGNTIYF.

The CDR3 DNA reads as TGCGCCAGCAGCCAAGATAGGACTATCAGTGAAAAACTGTTTTTT. The encoded protein is CASSQDRTISEKLFF. This rearrangement joins TRBV4-3 to TRBJ1-4; D unclear. The CDR3 is 15 amino acids. Trimming left V 0 bases short and J 7 bases short, with 12 bases between. CDR1 and CDR2 (germline): LGHNA, YSLEER.

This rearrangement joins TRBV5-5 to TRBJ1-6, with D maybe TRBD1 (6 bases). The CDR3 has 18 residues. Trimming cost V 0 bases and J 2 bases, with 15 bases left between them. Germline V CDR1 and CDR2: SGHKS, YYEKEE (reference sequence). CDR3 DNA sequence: TGTGCCAGCAGCTTGGTGCCCGGTGGGGACACCTATAATTCACCCCTCCACTTT. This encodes CASSLVPGGDTYNSPLHF.

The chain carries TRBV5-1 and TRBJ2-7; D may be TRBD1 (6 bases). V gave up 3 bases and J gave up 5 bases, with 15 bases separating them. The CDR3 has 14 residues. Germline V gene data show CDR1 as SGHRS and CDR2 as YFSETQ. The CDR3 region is CASSSQTGSDEQYF. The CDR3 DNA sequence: TGCGCCAGCAGCTCGCAGACAGGTAGCGACGAGCAGTACTTC.

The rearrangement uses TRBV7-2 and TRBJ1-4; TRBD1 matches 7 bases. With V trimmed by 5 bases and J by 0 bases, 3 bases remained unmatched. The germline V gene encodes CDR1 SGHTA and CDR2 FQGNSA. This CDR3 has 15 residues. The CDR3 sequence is CASSPQGATNEKLFF. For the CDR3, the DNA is TGTGCCAGCAGCCCCCAGGGGGCAACTAATGAAAAACTGTTTTTT.

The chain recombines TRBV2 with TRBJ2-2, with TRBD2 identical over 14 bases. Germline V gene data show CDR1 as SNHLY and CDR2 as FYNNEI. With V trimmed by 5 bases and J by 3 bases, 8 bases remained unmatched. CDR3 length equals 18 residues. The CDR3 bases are TGTGCCAGCAGTCTTCGACTAGCGGGGGGGCAGGACACCGGGGAGCTGTTTTTT. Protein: CASSLRLAGGQDTGELFF.

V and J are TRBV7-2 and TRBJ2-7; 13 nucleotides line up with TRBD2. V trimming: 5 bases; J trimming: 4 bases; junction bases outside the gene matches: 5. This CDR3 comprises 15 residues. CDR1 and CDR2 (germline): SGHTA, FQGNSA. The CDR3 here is CASSIGGLAGYEQYF. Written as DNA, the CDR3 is TGTGCCAGCAGCATAGGGGGACTAGCGGGATACGAGCAGTACTTC. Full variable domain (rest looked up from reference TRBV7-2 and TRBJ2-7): GAGVSQSPSNKVTEKGKDVELRCDPISGHTALYWYRQSLGQGLEFLIYFQGNSAPDKSGLPSDRFSAERTGGSVSTLTIQRTQQEDSAVYLCASSIGGLAGYEQYFGPGTRLTVT.

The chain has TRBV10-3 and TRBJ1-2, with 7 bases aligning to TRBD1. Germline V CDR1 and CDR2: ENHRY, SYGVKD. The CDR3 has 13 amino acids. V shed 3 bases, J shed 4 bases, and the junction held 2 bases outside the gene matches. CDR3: CAISDDRAYGYTF. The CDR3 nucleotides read TGTGCCATCAGTGATGACAGGGCCTATGGCTACACCTTC.

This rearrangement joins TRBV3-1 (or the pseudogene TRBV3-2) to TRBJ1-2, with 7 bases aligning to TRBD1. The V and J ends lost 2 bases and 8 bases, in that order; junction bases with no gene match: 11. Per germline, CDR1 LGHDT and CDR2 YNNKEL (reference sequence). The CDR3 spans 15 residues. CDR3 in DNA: TGTGCCAGCAGCCAACCGGGACAGCCAGAATTAGGCTACACCTTC. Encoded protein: CASSQPGQPELGYTF.

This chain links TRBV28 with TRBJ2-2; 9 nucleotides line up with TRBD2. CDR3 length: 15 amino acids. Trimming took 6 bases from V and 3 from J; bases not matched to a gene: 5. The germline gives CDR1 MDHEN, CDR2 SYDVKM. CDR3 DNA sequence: TGTGCCAGCAGATTGACTAGCGGTTACACCGGGGAGCTGTTTTTT. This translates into CASRLTSGYTGELFF.